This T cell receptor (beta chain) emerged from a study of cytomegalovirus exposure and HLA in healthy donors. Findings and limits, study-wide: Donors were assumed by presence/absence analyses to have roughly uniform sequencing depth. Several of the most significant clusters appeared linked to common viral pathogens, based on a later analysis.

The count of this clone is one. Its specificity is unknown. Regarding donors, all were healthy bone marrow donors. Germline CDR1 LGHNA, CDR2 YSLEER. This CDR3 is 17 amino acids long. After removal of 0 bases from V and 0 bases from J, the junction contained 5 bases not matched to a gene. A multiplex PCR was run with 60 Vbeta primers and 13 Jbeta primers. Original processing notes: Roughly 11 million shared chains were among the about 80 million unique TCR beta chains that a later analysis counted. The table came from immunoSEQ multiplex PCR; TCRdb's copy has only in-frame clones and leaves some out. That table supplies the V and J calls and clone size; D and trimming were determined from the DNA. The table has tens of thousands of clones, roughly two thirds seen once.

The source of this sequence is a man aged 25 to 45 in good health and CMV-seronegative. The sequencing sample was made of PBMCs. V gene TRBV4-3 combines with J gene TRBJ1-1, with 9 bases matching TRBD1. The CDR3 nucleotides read TGCGCCAGCAGCCAAGAAGGGACAGGGCTTTTGAACACTGAAGCTTTCTTT. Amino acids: CASSQEGTGLLNTEAFF.